This T cell receptor (beta chain) was obtained from a study of Ad26.COV2.S vaccination and SARS-CoV-2 variants. Profiled with immunoSEQ multiplex PCR; TCRdb holds only in-frame clones, not every one. The sample contains fewer than 600,000 clones, roughly 87% of which appear only once. Treatment defined: approximately 18 received Ad26.COV2.S at low or high dose, single or two shots; several received placebo; per-sample allocation not given. After the first vaccine or placebo injection, samples were drawn on day 63. Germline V gives CDR1 ENHRY, CDR2 SYGVKD. The junction had 15 bases not matched to a gene; V was cut back by 4 bases and J by 2 bases. The CDR3 totals 18 residues.

The chain couples TRBV10-3 to TRBJ1-1; TRBD1 aligns across 8 bases. Sequences were derived from peripheral blood, sampled in a trial of Ad26.COV2.S vaccine versus placebo. The source of this sequence is a person aged 18-65 years who received the Ad26.COV2.S COVID-19 vaccine or a placebo. CDR3 DNA sequence: TGTGCCATCAGTGGTAAACCCGGGACAGGAAATATTAACACTGAAGCTTTCTTT. This gives the protein CAISGKPGTGNINTEAFF.